The T cell receptor (beta chain) described here comes from a study of molecular identifiers for immune sequencing clone quantification. Study-level findings and limits: Barcode sharing among identical TCR molecules could make large clones appear smaller. Whereas naive cells kept under 1% of molecules in clones above 20 RNA copies, such clones held over 97% in effectors.

This clonotype was detected many times. Its antigen is undetermined. The CDR3 runs to 11 residues. The germline V and J ends were trimmed by 3 bases and 9 bases, with 6 bases remaining between them. CDR1 LNHDA and CDR2 SQIVND come from the germline V gene (reference sequence). Using its own MiXCR run on the PCR reads, TCRdb lists one record per CDR3 protein. Of about 320,000 distinct CDR3 sequences listed, about a fifth are singletons. This receptor was taken from a human donor in good health. Some libraries in this study had Jurkat cell RNA spiked in. The V gene is TRBV19, the J gene TRBJ2-1; D gene ambiguous. Source material: naive CD8+ T cells from blood, with Jurkat cell RNA spiked in. Described subset: FACS-sorted CD8+CD4-CCR7+CD45RA+ naive T cells. The CDR3 DNA follows: TGTGCCAGTAGTATGGCCGGTGAGCAGTTCTTC. Amino acids: CASSMAGEQFF.